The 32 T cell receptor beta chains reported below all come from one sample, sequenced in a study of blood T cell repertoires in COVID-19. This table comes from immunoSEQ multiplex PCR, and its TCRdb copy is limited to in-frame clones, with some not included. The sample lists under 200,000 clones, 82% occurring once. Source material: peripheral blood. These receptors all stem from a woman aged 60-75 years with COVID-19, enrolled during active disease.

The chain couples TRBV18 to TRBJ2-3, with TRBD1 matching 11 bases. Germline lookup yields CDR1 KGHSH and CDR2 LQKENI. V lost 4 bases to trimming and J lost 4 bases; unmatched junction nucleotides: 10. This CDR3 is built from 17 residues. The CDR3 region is CASSLFLGQGEADTQYF. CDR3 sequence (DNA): TGTGCCAGCTCACTGTTCTTGGGACAGGGGGAAGCAGATACGCAGTATTTT.

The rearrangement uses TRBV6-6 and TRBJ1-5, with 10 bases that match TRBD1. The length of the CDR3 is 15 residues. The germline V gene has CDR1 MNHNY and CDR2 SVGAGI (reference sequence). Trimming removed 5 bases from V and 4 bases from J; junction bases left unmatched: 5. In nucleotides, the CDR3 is TGTGCCAGCAGTAGGACAGGGGGAGAGAATCAGCCCCAGCATTTT. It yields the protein CASSRTGGENQPQHF.

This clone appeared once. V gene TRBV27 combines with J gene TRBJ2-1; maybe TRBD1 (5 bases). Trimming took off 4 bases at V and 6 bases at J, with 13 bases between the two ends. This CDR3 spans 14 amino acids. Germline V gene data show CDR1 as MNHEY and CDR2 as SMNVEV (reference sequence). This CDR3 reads CASSSGHFPNEQFF. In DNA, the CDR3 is TGTGCCAGCAGTTCCGGACACTTTCCCAATGAGCAGTTCTTC.

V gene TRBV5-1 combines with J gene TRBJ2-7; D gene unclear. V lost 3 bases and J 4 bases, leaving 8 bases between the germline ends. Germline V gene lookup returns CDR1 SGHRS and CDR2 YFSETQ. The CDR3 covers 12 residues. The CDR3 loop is CASSSTYYEQYF. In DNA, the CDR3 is TGCGCCAGCAGCTCGACTTATTACGAGCAGTACTTC.

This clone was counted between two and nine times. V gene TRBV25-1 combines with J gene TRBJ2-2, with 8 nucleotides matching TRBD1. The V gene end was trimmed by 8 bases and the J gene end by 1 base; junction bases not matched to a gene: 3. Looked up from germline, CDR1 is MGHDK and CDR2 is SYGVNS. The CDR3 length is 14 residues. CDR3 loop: CASDRGQNTGELFF. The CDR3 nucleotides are TGTGCCAGCGACAGGGGACAGAACACCGGGGAGCTGTTTTTT.

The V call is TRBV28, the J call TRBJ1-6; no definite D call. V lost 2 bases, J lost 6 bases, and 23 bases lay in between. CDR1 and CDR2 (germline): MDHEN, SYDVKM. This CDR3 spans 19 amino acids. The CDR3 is CASSLPGFRTLKFNSPLHF. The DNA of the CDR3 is TGTGCCAGCAGTTTACCTGGTTTTCGGACTCTTAAATTTAATTCACCCCTCCACTTT.

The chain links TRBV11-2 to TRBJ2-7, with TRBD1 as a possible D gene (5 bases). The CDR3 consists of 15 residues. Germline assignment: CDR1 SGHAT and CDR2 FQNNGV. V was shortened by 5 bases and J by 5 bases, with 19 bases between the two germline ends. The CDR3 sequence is CASSALQGRAHEQYV. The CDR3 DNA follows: TGTGCCAGCAGCGCCCTCCAGGGTAGGGCCCACGAGCAGTACGTC.

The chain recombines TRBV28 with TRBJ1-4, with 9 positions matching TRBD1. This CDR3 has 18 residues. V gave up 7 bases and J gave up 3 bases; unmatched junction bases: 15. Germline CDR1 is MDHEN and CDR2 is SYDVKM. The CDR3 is CASNIRDRAHTPNEKLFF. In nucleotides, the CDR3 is TGTGCCAGCAACATCCGGGACAGGGCCCATACTCCTAATGAAAAACTGTTTTTT.

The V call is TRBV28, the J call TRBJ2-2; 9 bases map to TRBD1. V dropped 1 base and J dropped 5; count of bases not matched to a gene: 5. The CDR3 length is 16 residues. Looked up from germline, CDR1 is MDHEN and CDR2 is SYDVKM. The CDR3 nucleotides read TGTGCCAGCAGTTTATCCACCGGGACAGGGACCGGGGAGCTGTTTTTT. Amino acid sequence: CASSLSTGTGTGELFF.

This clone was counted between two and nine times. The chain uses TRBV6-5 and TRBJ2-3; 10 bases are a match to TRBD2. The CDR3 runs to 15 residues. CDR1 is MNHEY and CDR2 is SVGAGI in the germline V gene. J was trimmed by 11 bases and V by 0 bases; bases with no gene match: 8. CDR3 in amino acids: CASSYSKGLAEKQYF. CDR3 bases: TGTGCCAGCAGTTACTCCAAAGGACTAGCGGAAAAGCAGTATTTT.

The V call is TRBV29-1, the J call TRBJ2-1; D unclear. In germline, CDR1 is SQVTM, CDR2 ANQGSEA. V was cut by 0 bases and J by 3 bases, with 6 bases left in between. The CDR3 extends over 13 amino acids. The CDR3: CSVEERGYNEQFF. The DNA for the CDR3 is TGCAGCGTTGAAGAGCGTGGCTACAATGAGCAGTTCTTC.

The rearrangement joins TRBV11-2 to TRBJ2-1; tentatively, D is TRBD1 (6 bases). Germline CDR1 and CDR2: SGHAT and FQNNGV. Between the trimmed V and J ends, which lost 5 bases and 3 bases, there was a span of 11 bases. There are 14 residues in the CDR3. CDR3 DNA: TGTGCCAGCAGCCGAGGGGGTAGCTACAATGAGCAGTTCTTC. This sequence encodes CASSRGGSYNEQFF.

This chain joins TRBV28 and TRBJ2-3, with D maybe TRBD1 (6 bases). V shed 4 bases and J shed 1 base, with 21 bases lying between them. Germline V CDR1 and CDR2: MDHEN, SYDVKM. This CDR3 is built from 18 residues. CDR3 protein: CASSSVLPGEVRTDTQYF. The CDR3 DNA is TGTGCCAGCAGTTCCGTTCTTCCAGGGGAAGTTCGCACAGATACGCAGTATTTT.

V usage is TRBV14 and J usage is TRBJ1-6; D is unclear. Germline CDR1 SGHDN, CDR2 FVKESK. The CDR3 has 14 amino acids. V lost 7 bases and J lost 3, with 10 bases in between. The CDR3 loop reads CASTQTSYNSPLHF. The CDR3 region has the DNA TGTGCCAGCACCCAGACAAGCTATAATTCACCCCTCCACTTT.

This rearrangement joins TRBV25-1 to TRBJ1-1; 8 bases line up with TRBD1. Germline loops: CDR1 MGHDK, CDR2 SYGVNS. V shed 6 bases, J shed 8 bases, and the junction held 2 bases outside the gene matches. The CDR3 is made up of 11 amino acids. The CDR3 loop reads CASRDRAEAFF. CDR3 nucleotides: TGTGCCAGCAGGGACAGGGCGGAAGCTTTCTTT.

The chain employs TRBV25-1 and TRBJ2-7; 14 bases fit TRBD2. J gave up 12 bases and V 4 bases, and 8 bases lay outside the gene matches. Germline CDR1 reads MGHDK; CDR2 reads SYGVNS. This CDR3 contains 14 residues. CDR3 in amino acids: CASSAGTSGSRVYF. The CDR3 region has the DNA TGTGCCAGCAGTGCTGGGACTAGCGGGAGTAGGGTGTACTTC.

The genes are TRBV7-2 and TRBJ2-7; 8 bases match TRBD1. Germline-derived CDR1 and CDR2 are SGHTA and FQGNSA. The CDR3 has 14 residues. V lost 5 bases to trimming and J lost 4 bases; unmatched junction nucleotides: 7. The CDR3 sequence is CASSTTGESYEQYF. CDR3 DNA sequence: TGTGCCAGCAGCACGACAGGGGAATCATACGAGCAGTACTTC.

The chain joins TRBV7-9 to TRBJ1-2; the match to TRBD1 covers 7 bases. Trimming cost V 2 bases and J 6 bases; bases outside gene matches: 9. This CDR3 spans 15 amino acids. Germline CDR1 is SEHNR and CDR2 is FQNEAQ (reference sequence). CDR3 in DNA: TGTGCCAGCAGCTTAACGGGACAGTCACTTCATGGCTACACCTTC. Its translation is CASSLTGQSLHGYTF.

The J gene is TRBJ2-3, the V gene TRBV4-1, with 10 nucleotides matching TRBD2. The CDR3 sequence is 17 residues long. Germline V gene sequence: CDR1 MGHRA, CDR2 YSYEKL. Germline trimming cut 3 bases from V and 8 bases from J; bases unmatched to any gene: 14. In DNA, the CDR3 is TGCGCCAGCAGCCAGCAATCTCCTGAACTAGCGGGGTTTACGCAGTATTTT. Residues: CASSQQSPELAGFTQYF.

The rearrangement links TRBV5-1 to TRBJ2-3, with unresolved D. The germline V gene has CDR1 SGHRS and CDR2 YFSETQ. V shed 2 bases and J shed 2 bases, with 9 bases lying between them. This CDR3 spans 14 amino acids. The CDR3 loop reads CASSLQSYTDTQYF. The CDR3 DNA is TGCGCCAGCAGCTTACAGAGCTACACAGATACGCAGTATTTT.

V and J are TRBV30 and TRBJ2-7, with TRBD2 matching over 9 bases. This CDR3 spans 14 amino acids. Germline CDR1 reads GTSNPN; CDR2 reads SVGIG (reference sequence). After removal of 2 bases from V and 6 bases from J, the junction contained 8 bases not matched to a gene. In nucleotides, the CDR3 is TGTGCCTGGAGTCAGCTGGGACTAGCTTTCGAGCAGTACTTC. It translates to CAWSQLGLAFEQYF.

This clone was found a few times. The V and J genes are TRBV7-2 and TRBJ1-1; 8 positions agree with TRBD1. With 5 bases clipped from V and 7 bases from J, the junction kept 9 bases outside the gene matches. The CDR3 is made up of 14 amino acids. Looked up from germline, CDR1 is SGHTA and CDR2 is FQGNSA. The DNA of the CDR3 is TGTGCCAGCAGCATTAAAAACAGGGGGGGTGAAGCTTTCTTT. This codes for CASSIKNRGGEAFF.

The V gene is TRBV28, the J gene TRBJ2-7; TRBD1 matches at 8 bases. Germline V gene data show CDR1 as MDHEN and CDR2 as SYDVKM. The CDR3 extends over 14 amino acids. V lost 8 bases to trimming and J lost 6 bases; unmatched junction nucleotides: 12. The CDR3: CASGPGTGEGEQYF. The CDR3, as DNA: TGTGCCAGCGGCCCCGGGACAGGCGAAGGCGAGCAGTACTTC.

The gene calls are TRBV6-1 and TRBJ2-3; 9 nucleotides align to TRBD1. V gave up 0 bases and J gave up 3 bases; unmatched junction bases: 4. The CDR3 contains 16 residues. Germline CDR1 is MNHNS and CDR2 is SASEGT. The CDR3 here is CASSEALGQGTDTQYF. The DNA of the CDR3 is TGTGCCAGCAGTGAAGCGCTGGGACAGGGTACAGATACGCAGTATTTT.

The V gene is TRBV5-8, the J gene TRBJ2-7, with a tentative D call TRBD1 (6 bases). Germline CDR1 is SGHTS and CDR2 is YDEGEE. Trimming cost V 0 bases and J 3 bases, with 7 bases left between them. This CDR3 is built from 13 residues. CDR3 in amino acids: CASSLGGGYEQYF. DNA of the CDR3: TGTGCCAGCAGCTTGGGAGGGGGCTACGAGCAGTACTTC.

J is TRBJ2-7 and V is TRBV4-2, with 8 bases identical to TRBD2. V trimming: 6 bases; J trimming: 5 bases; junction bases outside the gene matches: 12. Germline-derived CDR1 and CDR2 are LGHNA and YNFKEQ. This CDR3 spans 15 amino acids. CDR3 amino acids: CASSPSQREKDEQYF. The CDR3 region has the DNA TGTGCCAGCAGTCCTAGCCAGCGGGAGAAGGACGAGCAGTACTTC.

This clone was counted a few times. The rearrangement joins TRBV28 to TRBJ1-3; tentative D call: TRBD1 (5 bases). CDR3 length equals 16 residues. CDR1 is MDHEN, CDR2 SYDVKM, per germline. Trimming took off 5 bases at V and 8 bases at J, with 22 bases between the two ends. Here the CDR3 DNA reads TGTGCCAGCAGTCCCCGGTTGACAGTCTCCTCGGACACCATATATTTT. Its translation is CASSPRLTVSSDTIYF. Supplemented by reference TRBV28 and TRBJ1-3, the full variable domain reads DVKVTQSSRYLVKRTGEKVFLECVQDMDHENMFWYRQDPGLGLRLIYFSYDVKMKEKGDIPEGYSVSREKKERFSLILESASTNQTSMYLCASSPRLTVSSDTIYFGEGSWLTVV.

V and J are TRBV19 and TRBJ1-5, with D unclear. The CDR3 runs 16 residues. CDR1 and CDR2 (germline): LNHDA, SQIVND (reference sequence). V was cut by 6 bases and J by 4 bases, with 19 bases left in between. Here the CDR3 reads CASSPPGGLGNQPQHF. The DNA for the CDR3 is TGTGCCAGTAGCCCACCCGGCGGGCTGGGGAATCAGCCCCAGCATTTT.

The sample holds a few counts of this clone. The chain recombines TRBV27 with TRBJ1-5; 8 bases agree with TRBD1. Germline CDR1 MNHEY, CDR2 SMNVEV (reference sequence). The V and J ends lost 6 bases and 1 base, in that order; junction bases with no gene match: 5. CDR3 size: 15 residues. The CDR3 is CASRDREGSNQPQHF. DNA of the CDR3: TGTGCCAGCAGGGACAGGGAAGGGAGCAATCAGCCCCAGCATTTT.

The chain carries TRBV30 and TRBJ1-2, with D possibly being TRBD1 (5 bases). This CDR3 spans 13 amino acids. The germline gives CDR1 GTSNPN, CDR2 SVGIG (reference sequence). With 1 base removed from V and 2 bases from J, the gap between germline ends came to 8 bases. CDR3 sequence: CAWSESGNYGYTF. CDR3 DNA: TGTGCCTGGAGTGAATCAGGGAACTATGGCTACACCTTC.

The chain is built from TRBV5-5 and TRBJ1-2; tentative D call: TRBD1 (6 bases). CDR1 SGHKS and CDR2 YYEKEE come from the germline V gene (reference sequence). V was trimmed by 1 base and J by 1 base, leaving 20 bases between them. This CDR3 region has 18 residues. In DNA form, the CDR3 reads TGTGCCAGCAGCTTGTCCGGGACACTCTCTTTGGATAACTATGGCTACACCTTC. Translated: CASSLSGTLSLDNYGYTF. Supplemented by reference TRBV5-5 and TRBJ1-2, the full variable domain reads DAGVTQSPTHLIKTRGQQVTLRCSPISGHKSVSWYQQVLGQGPQFIFQYYEKEERGRGNFPDRFSARQFPNYSSELNVNALLLGDSALYLCASSLSGTLSLDNYGYTFGSGTRLTVV.

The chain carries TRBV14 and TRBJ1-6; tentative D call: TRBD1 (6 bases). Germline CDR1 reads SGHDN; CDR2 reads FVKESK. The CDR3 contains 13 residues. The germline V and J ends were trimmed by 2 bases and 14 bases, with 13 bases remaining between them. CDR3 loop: CASSQNRDNTLHF. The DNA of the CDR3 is TGTGCCAGCAGCCAAAATCGGGACAACACCCTCCACTTT.